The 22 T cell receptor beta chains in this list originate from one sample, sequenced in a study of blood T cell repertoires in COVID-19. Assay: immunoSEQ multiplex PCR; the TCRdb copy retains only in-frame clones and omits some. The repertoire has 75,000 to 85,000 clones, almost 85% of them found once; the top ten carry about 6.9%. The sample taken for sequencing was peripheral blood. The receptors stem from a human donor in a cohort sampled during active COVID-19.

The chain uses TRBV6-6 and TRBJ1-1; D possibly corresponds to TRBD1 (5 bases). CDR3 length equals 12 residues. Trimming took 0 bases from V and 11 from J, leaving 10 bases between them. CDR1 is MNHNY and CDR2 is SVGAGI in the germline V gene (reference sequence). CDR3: CASSYSAGLAFF. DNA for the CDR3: TGTGCCAGCAGTTACTCTGCAGGGTTGGCTTTCTTT.

CDR3 region: CASRSSGGLTYEQYF. Here the CDR3 DNA reads TGTGCCAGCAGATCGAGCGGGGGCCTAACCTACGAGCAGTACTTC. The chain joins TRBV7-9 to TRBJ2-7; TRBD2 aligns across 8 bases. V gave up 6 bases and J gave up 2 bases; unmatched junction bases: 9. The CDR3 contains 15 residues. The germline V gene has CDR1 SEHNR and CDR2 FQNEAQ (reference sequence).

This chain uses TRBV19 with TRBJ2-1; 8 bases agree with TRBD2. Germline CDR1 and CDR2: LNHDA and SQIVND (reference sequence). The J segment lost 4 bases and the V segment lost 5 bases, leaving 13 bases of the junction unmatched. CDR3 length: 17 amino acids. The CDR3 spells CASSGMISGGAYNEQFF. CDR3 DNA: TGTGCCAGTAGTGGAATGATAAGCGGGGGCGCTTACAATGAGCAGTTCTTC. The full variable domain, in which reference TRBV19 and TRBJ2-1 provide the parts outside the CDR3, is DGGITQSPKYLFRKEGQNVTLSCEQNLNHDAMYWYRQDPGQGLRLIYYSQIVNDFQKGDIAEGYSVSREKKESFPLTVTSAQKNPTAFYLCASSGMISGGAYNEQFFGPGTRLTVL.

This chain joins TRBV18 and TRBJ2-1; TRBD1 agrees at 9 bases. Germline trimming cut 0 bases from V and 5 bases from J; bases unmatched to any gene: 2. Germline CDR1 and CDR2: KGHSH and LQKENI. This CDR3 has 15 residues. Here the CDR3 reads CASSPPGTGHNEQFF. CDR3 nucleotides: TGTGCCAGCTCACCACCCGGGACAGGGCACAATGAGCAGTTCTTC. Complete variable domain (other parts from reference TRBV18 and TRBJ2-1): NAGVMQNPRHLVRRRGQEARLRCSPMKGHSHVYWYRQLPEEGLKFMVYLQKENIIDESGMPKERFSAEFPKEGPSILRIQQVVRGDSAAYFCASSPPGTGHNEQFFGPGTRLTVL.

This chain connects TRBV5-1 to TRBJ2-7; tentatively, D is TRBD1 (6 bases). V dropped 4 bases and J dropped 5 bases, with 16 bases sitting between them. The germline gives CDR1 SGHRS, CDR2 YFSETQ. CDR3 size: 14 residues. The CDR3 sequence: CASSVTGSIDEQYF. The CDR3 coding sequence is TGCGCCAGCAGCGTGACAGGAAGTATCGACGAGCAGTACTTC.

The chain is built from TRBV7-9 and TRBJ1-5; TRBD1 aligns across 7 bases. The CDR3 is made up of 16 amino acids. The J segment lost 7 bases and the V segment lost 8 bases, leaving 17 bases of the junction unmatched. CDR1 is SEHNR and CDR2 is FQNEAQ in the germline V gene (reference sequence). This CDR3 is CASGDSSTERQQPQHF. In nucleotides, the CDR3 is TGTGCCAGCGGGGACAGTAGCACTGAAAGACAACAGCCCCAGCATTTT.

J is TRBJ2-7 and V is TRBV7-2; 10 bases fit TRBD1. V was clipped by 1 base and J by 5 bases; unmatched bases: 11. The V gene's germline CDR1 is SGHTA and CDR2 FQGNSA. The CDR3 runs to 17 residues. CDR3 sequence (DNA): TGTGCCAGCAGCTTAGTAGGGACAGGGGTCGTGGTTGACGAGCAGTACTTC. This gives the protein CASSLVGTGVVVDEQYF.

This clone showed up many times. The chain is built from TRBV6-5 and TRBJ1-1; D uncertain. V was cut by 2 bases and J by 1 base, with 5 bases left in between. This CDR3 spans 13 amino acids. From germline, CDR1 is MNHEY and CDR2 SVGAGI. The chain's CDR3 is CASSYEGNTEAFF. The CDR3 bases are TGTGCCAGCAGTTACGAGGGGAACACTGAAGCTTTCTTT.

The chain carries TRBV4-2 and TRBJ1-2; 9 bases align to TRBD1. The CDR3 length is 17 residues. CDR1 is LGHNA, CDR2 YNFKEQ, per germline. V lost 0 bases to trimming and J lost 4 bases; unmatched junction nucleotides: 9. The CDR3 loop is CASSQEGTGGRGYGYTF. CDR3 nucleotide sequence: TGTGCCAGCAGCCAAGAGGGAACAGGGGGCCGGGGCTATGGCTACACCTTC.

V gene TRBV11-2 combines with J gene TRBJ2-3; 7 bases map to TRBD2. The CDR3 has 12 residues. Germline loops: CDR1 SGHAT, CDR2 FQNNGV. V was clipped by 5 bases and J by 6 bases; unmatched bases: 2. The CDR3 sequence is CASSPGGDTQYF. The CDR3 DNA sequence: TGTGCCAGCAGCCCCGGGGGGGATACGCAGTATTTT.

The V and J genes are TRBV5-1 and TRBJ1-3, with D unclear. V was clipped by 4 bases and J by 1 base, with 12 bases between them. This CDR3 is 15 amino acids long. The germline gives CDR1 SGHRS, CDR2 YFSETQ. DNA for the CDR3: TGCGCCAGCAGCCCGTCAACAAGATCTGGAAACACCATATATTTT. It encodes CASSPSTRSGNTIYF.

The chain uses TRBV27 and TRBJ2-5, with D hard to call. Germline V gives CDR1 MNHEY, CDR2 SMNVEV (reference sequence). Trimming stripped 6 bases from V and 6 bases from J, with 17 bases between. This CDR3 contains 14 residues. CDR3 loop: CASSNSDSPKTQYF. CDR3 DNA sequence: TGTGCCAGCAGCAACTCTGACTCGCCAAAGACCCAGTACTTC.

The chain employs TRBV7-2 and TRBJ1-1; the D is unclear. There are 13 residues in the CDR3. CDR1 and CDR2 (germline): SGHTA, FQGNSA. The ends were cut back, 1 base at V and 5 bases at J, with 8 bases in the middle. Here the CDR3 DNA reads TGTGCCAGCAGCTTAGAGCGTAGTACTGAAGCTTTCTTT. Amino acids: CASSLERSTEAFF. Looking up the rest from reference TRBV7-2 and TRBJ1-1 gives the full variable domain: GAGVSQSPSNKVTEKGKDVELRCDPISGHTALYWYRQSLGQGLEFLIYFQGNSAPDKSGLPSDRFSAERTGGSVSTLTIQRTQQEDSAVYLCASSLERSTEAFFGQGTRLTVV.

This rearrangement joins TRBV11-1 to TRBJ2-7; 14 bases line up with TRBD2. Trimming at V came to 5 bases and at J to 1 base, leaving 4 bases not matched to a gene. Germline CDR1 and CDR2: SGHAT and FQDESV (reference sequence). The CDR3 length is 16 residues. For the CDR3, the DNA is TGTGCCAGCAGCCCCAGACTAGCGGGGGGGTCCTACGAGCAGTACTTC. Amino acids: CASSPRLAGGSYEQYF.

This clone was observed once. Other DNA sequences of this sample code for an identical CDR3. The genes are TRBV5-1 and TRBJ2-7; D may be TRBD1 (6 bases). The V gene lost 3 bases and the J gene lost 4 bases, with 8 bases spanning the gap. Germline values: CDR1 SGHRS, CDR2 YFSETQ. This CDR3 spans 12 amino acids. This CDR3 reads CASSSQGYEQYF. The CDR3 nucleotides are TGCGCCAGCAGCTCACAGGGTTACGAGCAGTACTTC.

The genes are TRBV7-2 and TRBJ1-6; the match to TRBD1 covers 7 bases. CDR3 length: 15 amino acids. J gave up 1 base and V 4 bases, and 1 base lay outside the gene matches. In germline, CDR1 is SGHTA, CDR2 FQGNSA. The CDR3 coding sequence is TGTGCCAGCAGCTCACAGGGGTCCTATAATTCACCCCTCCACTTT. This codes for CASSSQGSYNSPLHF.

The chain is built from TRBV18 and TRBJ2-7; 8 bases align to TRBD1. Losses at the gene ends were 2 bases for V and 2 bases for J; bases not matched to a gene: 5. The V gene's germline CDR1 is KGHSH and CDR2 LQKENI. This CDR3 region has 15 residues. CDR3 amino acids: CASSPETGETYEQYF. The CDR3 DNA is TGTGCCAGCTCACCAGAGACAGGGGAAACCTACGAGCAGTACTTC.

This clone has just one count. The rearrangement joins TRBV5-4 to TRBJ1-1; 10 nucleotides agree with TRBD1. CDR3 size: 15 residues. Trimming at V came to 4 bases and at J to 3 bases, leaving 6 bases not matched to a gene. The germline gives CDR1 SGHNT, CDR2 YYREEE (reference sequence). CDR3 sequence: CASSTRQGAYTEAFF. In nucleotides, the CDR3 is TGTGCCAGCAGCACCCGACAGGGGGCGTACACTGAAGCTTTCTTT.

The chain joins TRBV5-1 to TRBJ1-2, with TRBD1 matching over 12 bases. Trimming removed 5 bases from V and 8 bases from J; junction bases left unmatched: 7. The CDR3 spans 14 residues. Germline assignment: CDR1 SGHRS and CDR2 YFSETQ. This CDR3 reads CASSYGTGGSGYTF. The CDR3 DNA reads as TGCGCCAGCAGTTACGGGACAGGGGGCAGCGGCTACACCTTC.

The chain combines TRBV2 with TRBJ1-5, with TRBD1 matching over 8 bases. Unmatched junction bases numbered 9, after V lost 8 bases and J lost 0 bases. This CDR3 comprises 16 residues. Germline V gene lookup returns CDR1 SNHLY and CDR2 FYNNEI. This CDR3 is CASRDRYYNSNQPQHF. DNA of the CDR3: TGTGCCAGCCGGGACAGGTACTACAATAGCAATCAGCCCCAGCATTTT.

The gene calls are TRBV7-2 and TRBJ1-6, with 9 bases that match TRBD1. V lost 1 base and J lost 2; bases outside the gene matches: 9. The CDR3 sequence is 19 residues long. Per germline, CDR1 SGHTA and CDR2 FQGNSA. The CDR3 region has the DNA TGTGCCAGCAGCTTAGGGGACAGGGTATCCTACGCCTATAATTCACCCCTCCACTTT. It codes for CASSLGDRVSYAYNSPLHF.

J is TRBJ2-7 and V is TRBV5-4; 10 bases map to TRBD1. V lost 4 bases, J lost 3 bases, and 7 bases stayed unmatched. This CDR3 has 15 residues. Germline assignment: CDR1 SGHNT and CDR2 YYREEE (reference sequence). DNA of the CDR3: TGTGCCAGCAGCAATCCGGGACAGGGGAACTACGAGCAGTACTTC. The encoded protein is CASSNPGQGNYEQYF.